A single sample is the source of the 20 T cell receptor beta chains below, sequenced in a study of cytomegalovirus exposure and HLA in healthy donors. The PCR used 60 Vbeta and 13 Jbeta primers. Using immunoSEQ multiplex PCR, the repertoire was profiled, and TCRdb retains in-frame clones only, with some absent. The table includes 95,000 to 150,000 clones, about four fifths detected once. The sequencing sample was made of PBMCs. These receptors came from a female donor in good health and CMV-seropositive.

The CDR3 region has the DNA TGTGCCAGTAGTCCCGGGACAGGGGAGTTTGGCTACACCTTC. It codes for CASSPGTGEFGYTF. The J gene is TRBJ1-2, the V gene TRBV19; 10 bases match TRBD1. With 5 bases clipped from V and 7 bases from J, the junction kept 7 bases outside the gene matches. The CDR3 has 14 amino acids. The germline CDR1 and CDR2 sequences are LNHDA and SQIVND (reference sequence).

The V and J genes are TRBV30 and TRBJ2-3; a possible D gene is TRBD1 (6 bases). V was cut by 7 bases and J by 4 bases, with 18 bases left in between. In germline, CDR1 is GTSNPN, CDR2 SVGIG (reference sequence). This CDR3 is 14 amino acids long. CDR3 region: CAYLDRRRADTQYF. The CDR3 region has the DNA TGTGCCTACTTGGACAGACGTAGGGCAGATACGCAGTATTTT.

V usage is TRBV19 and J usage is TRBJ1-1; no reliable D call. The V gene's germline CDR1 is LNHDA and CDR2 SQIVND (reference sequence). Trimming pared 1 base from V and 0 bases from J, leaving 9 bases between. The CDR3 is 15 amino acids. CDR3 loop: CASSIGLSMNTEAFF. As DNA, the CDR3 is TGTGCCAGTAGTATAGGACTTTCCATGAACACTGAAGCTTTCTTT.

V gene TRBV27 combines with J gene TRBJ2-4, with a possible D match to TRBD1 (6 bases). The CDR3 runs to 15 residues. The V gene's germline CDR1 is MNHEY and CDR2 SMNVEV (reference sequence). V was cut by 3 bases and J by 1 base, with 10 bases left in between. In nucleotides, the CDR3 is TGTGCCAGCAGTTTGTACAGGGCGGCCAAAAACATTCAGTACTTC. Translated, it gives CASSLYRAAKNIQYF.

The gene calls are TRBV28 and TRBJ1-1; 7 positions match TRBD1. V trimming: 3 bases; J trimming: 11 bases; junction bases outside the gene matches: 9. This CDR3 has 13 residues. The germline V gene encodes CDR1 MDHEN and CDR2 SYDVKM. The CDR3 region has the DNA TGTGCCAGCAGTTTGACCGTAGACAGGGCGGCTTTCTTT. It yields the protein CASSLTVDRAAFF.

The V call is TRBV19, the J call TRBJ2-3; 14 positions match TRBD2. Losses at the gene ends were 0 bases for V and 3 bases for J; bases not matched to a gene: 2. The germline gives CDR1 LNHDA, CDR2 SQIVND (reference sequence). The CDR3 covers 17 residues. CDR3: CASSIDGLAGGTDTQYF. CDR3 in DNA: TGTGCCAGTAGTATAGATGGACTAGCGGGGGGTACAGATACGCAGTATTTT. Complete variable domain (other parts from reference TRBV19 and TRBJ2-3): DGGITQSPKYLFRKEGQNVTLSCEQNLNHDAMYWYRQDPGQGLRLIYYSQIVNDFQKGDIAEGYSVSREKKESFPLTVTSAQKNPTAFYLCASSIDGLAGGTDTQYFGPGTRLTVL.

The CDR3 reads CASSSPGTGVDTQYF. Written as DNA, the CDR3 is TGTGCCAGCAGTTCGCCCGGGACAGGGGTAGATACGCAGTATTTT. The rearrangement joins TRBV27 to TRBJ2-3, with 10 positions matching TRBD1. The J segment lost 5 bases and the V segment lost 4 bases, leaving 6 bases of the junction unmatched. The germline CDR1 and CDR2 sequences are MNHEY and SMNVEV (reference sequence). There are 15 residues in the CDR3.

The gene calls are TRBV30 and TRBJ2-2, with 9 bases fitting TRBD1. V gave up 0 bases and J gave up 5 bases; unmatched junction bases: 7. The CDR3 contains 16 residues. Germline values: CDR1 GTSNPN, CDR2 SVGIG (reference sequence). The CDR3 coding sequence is TGTGCCTGGAGTGTACCAGGACAGGGGTTTACCGGGGAGCTGTTTTTT. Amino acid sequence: CAWSVPGQGFTGELFF.

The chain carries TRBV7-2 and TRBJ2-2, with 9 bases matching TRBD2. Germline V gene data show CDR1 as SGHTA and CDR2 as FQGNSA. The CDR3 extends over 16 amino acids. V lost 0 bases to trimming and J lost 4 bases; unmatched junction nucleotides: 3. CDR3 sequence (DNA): TGTGCCAGCAGCTTAGCTAGCGGGGGTTTCACCGGGGAGCTGTTTTTT. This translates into CASSLASGGFTGELFF. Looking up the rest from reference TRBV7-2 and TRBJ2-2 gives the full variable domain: GAGVSQSPSNKVTEKGKDVELRCDPISGHTALYWYRQSLGQGLEFLIYFQGNSAPDKSGLPSDRFSAERTGGSVSTLTIQRTQQEDSAVYLCASSLASGGFTGELFFGEGSRLTVL.

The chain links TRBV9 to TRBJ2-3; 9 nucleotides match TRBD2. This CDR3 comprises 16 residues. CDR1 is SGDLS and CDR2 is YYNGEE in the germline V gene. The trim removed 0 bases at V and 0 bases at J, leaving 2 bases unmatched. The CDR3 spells CASSVAAGGSTDTQYF. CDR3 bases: TGTGCCAGCAGCGTAGCTGCGGGGGGGAGCACAGATACGCAGTATTTT.

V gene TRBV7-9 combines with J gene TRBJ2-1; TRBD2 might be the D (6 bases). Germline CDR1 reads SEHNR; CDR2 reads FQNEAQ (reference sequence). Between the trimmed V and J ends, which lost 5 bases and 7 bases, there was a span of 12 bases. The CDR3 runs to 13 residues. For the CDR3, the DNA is TGTGCCAGCAGCAGGGGACTTGCGAATGAGCAGTTCTTC. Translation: CASSRGLANEQFF.

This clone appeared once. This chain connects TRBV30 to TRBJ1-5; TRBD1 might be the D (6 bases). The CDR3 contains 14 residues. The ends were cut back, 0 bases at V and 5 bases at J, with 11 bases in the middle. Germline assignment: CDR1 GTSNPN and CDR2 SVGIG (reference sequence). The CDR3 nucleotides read TGTGCCTGGAGTGTACTTACAGGGCATCAGCCCCAGCATTTT. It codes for CAWSVLTGHQPQHF.

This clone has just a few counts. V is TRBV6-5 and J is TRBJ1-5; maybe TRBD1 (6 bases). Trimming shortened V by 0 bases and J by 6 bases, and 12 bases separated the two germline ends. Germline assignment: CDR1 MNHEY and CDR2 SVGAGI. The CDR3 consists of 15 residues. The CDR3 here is CASSYSTGKGQPQHF. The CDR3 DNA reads TGTGCCAGCAGTTACTCCACAGGGAAAGGTCAGCCCCAGCATTTT.

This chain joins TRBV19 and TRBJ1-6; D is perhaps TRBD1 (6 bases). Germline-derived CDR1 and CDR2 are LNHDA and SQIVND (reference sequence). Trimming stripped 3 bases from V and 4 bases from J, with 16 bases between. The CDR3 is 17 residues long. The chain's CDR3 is CASSIPTGNLYNSPLHF. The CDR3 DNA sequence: TGTGCCAGTAGTATCCCGACAGGAAATCTGTATAATTCACCCCTCCACTTT.

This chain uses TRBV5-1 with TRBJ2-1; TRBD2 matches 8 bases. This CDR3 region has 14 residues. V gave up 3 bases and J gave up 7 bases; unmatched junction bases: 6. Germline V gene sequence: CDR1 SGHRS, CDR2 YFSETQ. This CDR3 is CASSSGLATNEQFF. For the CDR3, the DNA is TGCGCCAGCAGCTCTGGACTAGCAACGAATGAGCAGTTCTTC.

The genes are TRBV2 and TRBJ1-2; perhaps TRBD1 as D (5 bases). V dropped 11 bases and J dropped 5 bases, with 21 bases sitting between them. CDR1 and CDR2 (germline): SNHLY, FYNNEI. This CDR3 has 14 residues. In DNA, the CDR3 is TGTGCCGCAATGCCGGCAGGGCTCAGTTATGGCTACACCTTC. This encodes CAAMPAGLSYGYTF.

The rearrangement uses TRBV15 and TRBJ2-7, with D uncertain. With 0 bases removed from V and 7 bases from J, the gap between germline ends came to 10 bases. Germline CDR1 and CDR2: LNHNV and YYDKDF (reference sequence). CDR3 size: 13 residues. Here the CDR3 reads CATSRDQLAEQYF. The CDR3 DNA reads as TGTGCCACCAGCAGAGACCAACTCGCGGAGCAGTACTTC.

CDR3 sequence reads: CASRDGTGAPLYGYTF. The CDR3 nucleotides read TGCGCCAGCAGGGATGGGACAGGGGCGCCCCTATATGGCTACACCTTC. This chain connects TRBV5-1 to TRBJ1-2, with 10 bases fitting TRBD1. The germline V gene encodes CDR1 SGHRS and CDR2 YFSETQ. CDR3 length: 16 residues. V lost 5 bases and J lost 5; bases outside the gene matches: 12.

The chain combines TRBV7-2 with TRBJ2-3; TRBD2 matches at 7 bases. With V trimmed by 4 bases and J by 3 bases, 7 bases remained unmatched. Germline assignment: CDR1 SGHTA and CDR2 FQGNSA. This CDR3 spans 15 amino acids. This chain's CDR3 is CASSYGGKNTDTQYF. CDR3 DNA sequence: TGTGCCAGCAGCTACGGGGGGAAGAATACAGATACGCAGTATTTT. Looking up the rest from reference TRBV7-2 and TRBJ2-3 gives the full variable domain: GAGVSQSPSNKVTEKGKDVELRCDPISGHTALYWYRQSLGQGLEFLIYFQGNSAPDKSGLPSDRFSAERTGGSVSTLTIQRTQQEDSAVYLCASSYGGKNTDTQYFGPGTRLTVL.

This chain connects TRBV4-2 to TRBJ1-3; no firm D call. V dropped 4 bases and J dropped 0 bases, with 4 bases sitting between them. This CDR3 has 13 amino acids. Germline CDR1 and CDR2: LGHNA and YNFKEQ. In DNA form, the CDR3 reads TGTGCCAGCAGCCGACACTCTGGAAACACCATATATTTT. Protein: CASSRHSGNTIYF.